A selection of T cell receptor beta chains follows, all from one sample in a study of CD8+ T cells in alopecia areata. Assay: immunoSEQ multiplex PCR; the TCRdb copy retains only in-frame clones and omits some. There are about 140,000 clones in the sample; 50% to 65% occur only once, and more than 15% lies in the top ten. The specimen was CD8+ T cells sorted from blood, collected at week 4, from a patient treated with tofacitinib. The receptors originated from a human donor with alopecia areata. CDR3s include the opening cysteine and the closing phenylalanine or tryptophan. A D gene is named only where the DNA matches it firmly. Expanded clones are given a class, and other clones once, few, many or no size at all.

TRBV4-3	-	TRBJ2-7	-	CASSQDGYEQYF	TGCGCCAGCAGCCAAGATGGCTACGAGCAGTACTTC
TRBV13	-	TRBJ2-1	-	CASSLINRNEQFF	TGTGCCAGCAGCTTAATCAATCGTAATGAGCAGTTCTTC
TRBV6-5	-	TRBJ2-2	-	CASSSSWNPGELFF	TGTGCCAGCAGTTCATCATGGAACCCCGGGGAGCTGTTTTTT
TRBV9	-	TRBJ1-2	TRBD1	CASSATGGAGYGYTF	TGTGCCAGCAGCGCGACAGGGGGCGCAGGGTATGGCTACACCTTC
TRBV27	-	TRBJ1-1	-	CASRMDETVYEAFF	TGTGCCAGCCGTATGGACGAAACGGTGTATGAAGCTTTCTTT
TRBV4-3	-	TRBJ2-7	TRBD2	CASSQDGLAGGYEQYF	TGCGCCAGCAGCCAAGACGGACTAGCGGGGGGCTACGAGCAGTACTTC
TRBV29-1	once	TRBJ1-1	-	CSGGQNTEAFF	TGCAGCGGTGGACAGAACACTGAAGCTTTCTTT
TRBV12-5	few	TRBJ2-5	-	CASGLVPETQYF	TGTGCTAGTGGTTTGGTACCGGAGACCCAGTACTTC
TRBV15	-	TRBJ1-3	-	CATSRDRGPGNTIYF	TGTGCCACCAGCAGAGATCGGGGGCCTGGAAACACCATATATTTT
TRBV19	few	TRBJ1-1	-	CASSIGVNTEAFF	TGTGCCAGTAGTATAGGGGTGAACACTGAAGCTTTCTTT
TRBV7-2	-	TRBJ2-7	TRBD1	CASIPNRGLFNEQYF	TGTGCCAGCATCCCCAACAGGGGGCTCTTCAACGAGCAGTACTTC
TRBV15	few	TRBJ2-2	-	CATSAPGQLTFSGELFF	TGTGCCACCAGCGCTCCTGGACAGCTAACCTTCAGCGGGGAGCTGTTTTTT
TRBV10-2	once	TRBJ2-7	TRBD1	CASSGDRGMQQYF	TGCGCCAGCAGTGGCGACAGGGGGATGCAGCAGTACTTC
TRBV5-1	-	TRBJ2-7	-	CASSLVGYTYEQYF	TGCGCCAGCAGCTTGGTGGGCTACACCTACGAGCAGTACTTC
TRBV13	-	TRBJ1-2	-	CASSVRDNYGYTF	TGTGCCAGCAGCGTCCGGGACAACTATGGCTACACCTTC
TRBV6-5	-	TRBJ2-3	-	CASSYAGGTDTQYF	TGTGCCAGCAGTTACGCAGGGGGCACAGATACGCAGTATTTT
TRBV29-1	-	TRBJ2-1	-	CSVEWSGDKDNEQLF	TGCAGCGTTGAATGGTCAGGGGACAAGGACAATGAGCAGCTCTTC
TRBV19	-	TRBJ2-1	TRBD2	CASSSPPAGDYNEQFF	TGTGCCAGTAGTAGCCCACCAGCGGGGGACTACAATGAGCAGTTCTTC
TRBV6-1	few	TRBJ1-1	-	CASRRQNTEAFF	TGTGCCAGCAGAAGACAGAACACTGAAGCTTTCTTT
TRBV9	-	TRBJ2-2	-	CASSAVSTGELFF	TGTGCCAGCAGCGCAGTTTCGACCGGGGAGCTGTTTTTT
TRBV6-1	few	TRBJ2-5	-	CASSAPGEWETQYF	TGTGCCAGCAGTGCACCGGGGGAATGGGAGACCCAGTACTTC
TRBV13	-	TRBJ2-7	-	CASSSSGTSSYEQYF	TGTGCCAGCAGCTCCTCCGGGACAAGCTCCTACGAGCAGTACTTC
TRBV5-1	large	TRBJ2-1	TRBD2	CASSLVPPTSDYNEQFF	TGCGCCAGCAGCTTGGTCCCTCCTACTAGCGACTACAATGAGCAGTTCTTC
TRBV7-3	-	TRBJ2-3	TRBD2	CASSYGTRTDTQYF	TGTGCCAGCAGTTACGGGACTAGAACAGATACGCAGTATTTT
TRBV6-6	-	TRBJ2-7	TRBD1	CASIGTGPSYEQYF	TGTGCCAGCATTGGGACAGGACCGTCCTACGAGCAGTACTTC
TRBV7-8	-	TRBJ2-5	TRBD2	CASRPYETSGGVDETQYF	TGTGCCAGCAGGCCATACGAGACTAGCGGGGGGGTCGACGAGACCCAGTACTTC
TRBV6-5	-	TRBJ2-7	TRBD1	CASSYSFRGLYEQYF	TGTGCCAGCAGTTACTCATTCAGGGGGCTGTACGAGCAGTACTTC
TRBV29-1	-	TRBJ2-7	TRBD1	CSVERRDRGDYEQYF	TGCAGCGTTGAAAGAAGGGACAGGGGGGACTACGAGCAGTACTTC
TRBV19	few	TRBJ1-5	-	CASSMDSNQPQHF	TGTGCCAGTAGTATGGATAGCAATCAGCCCCAGCATTTT
TRBV6-5	-	TRBJ2-2	TRBD1	CASSYETGPTGELFF	TGTGCCAGCAGTTACGAGACAGGGCCCACCGGGGAGCTGTTTTTT
TRBV29-1	-	TRBJ2-7	TRBD2	CSVVGRPYEQYF	TGCAGCGTTGTCGGGAGGCCCTACGAGCAGTACTTC
TRBV5-1	-	TRBJ1-6	TRBD1	CASSSSTGNNSPLHF	TGCGCCAGCAGCTCCTCGACAGGGAATAATTCACCCCTCCACTTT
TRBV11-2	few	TRBJ2-7	-	CASSLGSYEQYF	TGTGCCAGCAGCTTAGGGTCCTACGAGCAGTACTTC
TRBV13	few	TRBJ1-4	-	CASSLPGDEKLFF	TGTGCCAGCAGCTTGCCTGGTGATGAAAAACTGTTTTTT
TRBV6-5	-	TRBJ1-4	-	CASSSVSWSEKLFF	TGTGCCAGCAGTTCCGTATCTTGGAGTGAAAAACTGTTTTTT
TRBV29-1	few	TRBJ2-1	TRBD1	CSVGRDRREYNEQFF	TGCAGCGTTGGAAGGGACAGGAGGGAATACAATGAGCAGTTCTTC
TRBV27	-	TRBJ1-1	-	CASSEGTEAFF	TGTGCCAGCAGTGAGGGGACTGAAGCTTTCTTT
TRBV4-3	-	TRBJ2-7	-	CASSQDRYLYEQYF	TGCGCCAGCAGCCAAGATAGATATCTCTACGAGCAGTACTTC
TRBV19	-	TRBJ1-2	-	CASSSGYGYTF	TGTGCCAGTAGCTCAGGGTATGGCTACACCTTC
TRBV6-5	-	TRBJ2-1	TRBD1	CASSGTGNNEQFF	TGTGCCAGCTCCGGGACAGGGAACAATGAGCAGTTCTTC